These T cell receptor beta chains were read from a single sample in a study of blood T cell repertoires in COVID-19. Assay used: immunoSEQ multiplex PCR; TCRdb lists only in-frame clones, some missing. This sample carries approximately 69,000 clones, 84% of them seen once, and the ten largest clones take 10% to 15%. The sequenced sample consisted of peripheral blood. All receptors derive from a man aged 45-65 years with COVID-19, enrolled during active disease. Both conserved end residues are part of each CDR3. D genes are given only for firm matches. Rows give clone size only sometimes, using once, few, many, or a class for an expanded clone.

j_gene,d_gene,abundance,len,v_gene,CDR3aa,CDR3nt
TRBJ2-2,NA,NA,13,TRBV12-3/TRBV12-4,CASSDSGAGELFF,TGTGCCAGCAGTGACTCGGGGGCCGGGGAGCTGTTTTTT
TRBJ1-3,NA,once,16,TRBV6-6,CASSYSTPGSGNTIYF,TGTGCCAGCAGTTACTCAACACCAGGCTCTGGAAACACCATATATTTT
TRBJ1-2,NA,NA,12,TRBV30,CAWRTGNYGYTF,TGTGCCTGGAGAACAGGGAACTATGGCTACACCTTC
TRBJ1-2,NA,NA,12,TRBV6-4,CASSSTTGGYTF,TGTGCCAGCAGTTCTACGACGGGTGGCTACACCTTC
TRBJ2-2,TRBD1,NA,16,TRBV4-1,CASSQPGQNERRELFF,TGCGCCAGCAGCCAACCGGGACAGAACGAACGGAGGGAGCTGTTTTTT
TRBJ1-2,TRBD1,NA,14,TRBV19,CASSITGAGYGYTF,TGTGCCAGTAGTATAACAGGGGCCGGCTATGGCTACACCTTC
TRBJ2-7,NA,NA,11,TRBV12-3/TRBV12-4,CASSAQYEQYF,TGTGCCAGCAGTGCACAATACGAGCAGTACTTC
TRBJ1-4,NA,NA,18,TRBV18,CASSPLGLQSRGNEKLFF,TGTGCCAGCTCACCTCTTGGATTACAAAGCCGGGGGAATGAAAAACTGTTTTTT
TRBJ2-7,TRBD1,NA,15,TRBV4-1,CASSQIGQGASEQYF,TGCGCCAGCAGCCAAATCGGACAGGGGGCCTCCGAGCAGTACTTC
TRBJ1-5,TRBD1,NA,17,TRBV7-9,CASSQSRGLLEDRPQHF,TGTGCCAGCAGCCAATCCAGGGGGCTCCTAGAAGATCGGCCCCAGCATTTT
TRBJ1-5,NA,NA,17,TRBV7-9,CASSLALFRISNQPQHF,TGTGCCAGCAGCTTAGCGCTATTCAGGATTAGCAATCAGCCCCAGCATTTT
TRBJ2-7,TRBD1,many,13,TRBV12-3/TRBV12-4,CASSFGTGYEQYF,TGTGCCAGCAGTTTTGGGACAGGGTACGAGCAGTACTTC
TRBJ1-5,NA,NA,15,TRBV7-2,CASSQTSYSNQPQHF,TGTGCCAGCAGCCAGACAAGCTATAGCAATCAGCCCCAGCATTTT
TRBJ1-2,NA,once,16,TRBV3-1/TRBV3-2,CASSQSGAYRGYGYTF,TGTGCCAGCAGCCAATCAGGGGCGTACCGTGGCTATGGCTACACCTTC
TRBJ1-2,TRBD1,NA,14,TRBV11-1,CASRRTGTGYGYTF,TGTGCCAGCAGACGCACCGGGACAGGGTATGGCTACACCTTC
TRBJ2-2,NA,NA,16,TRBV19,CASSTGISGNTGELFF,TGTGCCAGTAGTACGGGGATTTCGGGGAACACCGGGGAGCTGTTTTTT
TRBJ2-7,NA,few,16,TRBV9,CASSAREGGGNYEQYF,TGTGCCAGCAGCGCAAGGGAGGGGGGCGGTAACTACGAGCAGTACTTC
TRBJ1-2,TRBD1,few,12,TRBV5-4,CASTDRGFGYTF,TGTGCCAGCACCGACAGGGGGTTCGGCTACACCTTC
TRBJ1-4,TRBD1,NA,15,TRBV2,CASSATGGLNEKLFF,TGTGCCAGCAGCGCTACAGGGGGCCTTAATGAAAAACTGTTTTTT
TRBJ2-7,TRBD1,NA,13,TRBV7-2,CASSWDRGREQYF,TGTGCCAGCAGCTGGGACAGGGGGAGGGAGCAGTACTTC
TRBJ1-1,TRBD1,NA,17,TRBV29-1,CSVEGTGGGLGGTEAFF,TGCAGCGTTGAGGGCACAGGGGGCGGTCTTGGCGGCACTGAAGCTTTCTTT
TRBJ2-7,TRBD2,NA,15,TRBV11-2,CASSLGPSGVYEQYF,TGTGCCAGCAGCTTAGGTCCTAGCGGGGTCTACGAGCAGTACTTC
TRBJ1-1,NA,few,12,TRBV2,CASSTRNTEAFF,TGTGCCAGCAGTACCAGGAACACTGAAGCTTTCTTT
TRBJ2-5,TRBD2,NA,17,TRBV6-1,CASSEDSGGAGRETQYF,TGTGCCAGCAGTGAGGATAGCGGGGGGGCAGGAAGGGAGACCCAGTACTTC
TRBJ2-7,NA,NA,15,TRBV10-3,CAISETERSSYEQYF,TGTGCCATCAGTGAGACGGAGAGGAGCTCCTACGAGCAGTACTTC
TRBJ1-4,NA,NA,14,TRBV9,CASSARGSEEKLFF,TGTGCCAGCAGCGCCAGGGGTTCGGAAGAAAAACTGTTTTTT
TRBJ2-2,NA,NA,18,TRBV21-1,CASRKGGFEERGTGELFF,TGTGCCAGCAGAAAAGGGGGCTTCGAGGAGCGCGGCACCGGGGAGCTGTTTTTT
TRBJ2-1,NA,NA,14,TRBV4-3,CASSQGDTDNEQFF,TGCGCCAGCAGCCAAGGGGACACGGACAATGAGCAGTTCTTC
TRBJ1-2,TRBD1,NA,14,TRBV11-2,CASSFSTGLGGYTF,TGTGCCAGCAGCTTTTCGACAGGGTTGGGTGGCTACACCTTC
TRBJ1-1,NA,NA,13,TRBV5-1,CASRLFMNTEAFF,TGCGCCAGCAGGCTATTCATGAACACTGAAGCTTTCTTT
TRBJ1-2,NA,NA,13,TRBV2,CASTEQGFYGYTF,TGTGCCAGCACTGAACAGGGCTTCTATGGCTACACCTTC
TRBJ1-4,NA,NA,14,TRBV2,CASSVGGLREKLFF,TGTGCCAGCAGTGTGGGGGGGCTAAGAGAAAAACTGTTTTTT
TRBJ2-1,TRBD1,NA,18,TRBV19,CASSIGPDRSWGYNEQFF,TGTGCCAGTAGTATAGGCCCGGACAGGAGTTGGGGATACAATGAGCAGTTCTTC
TRBJ2-1,TRBD2,NA,20,TRBV7-6,CASSRTGLAGALSSYNEQFF,TGTGCCAGCAGCCGAACCGGACTAGCGGGGGCTCTGAGCTCCTACAATGAGCAGTTCTTC
TRBJ2-1,TRBD2,NA,15,TRBV6-5,CASQDPAGGSSKQFF,TGTGCCAGCCAAGACCCAGCGGGGGGATCTAGTAAGCAGTTCTTC
TRBJ2-2,TRBD1,few,15,TRBV19,CASTPGTGNTGELFF,TGTGCCAGCACCCCGGGGACAGGTAACACCGGGGAGCTGTTTTTT
TRBJ1-1,NA,few,14,TRBV3-1/TRBV3-2,CASSRHRENTEAFF,TGTGCCAGCAGCCGCCACCGGGAGAACACTGAAGCTTTCTTT
TRBJ2-3,TRBD2,NA,16,TRBV10-3,CAIRAGELRFTDTQYF,TGTGCCATCCGTGCGGGGGAGCTCCGATTCACAGATACGCAGTATTTT
TRBJ2-5,NA,NA,17,TRBV10-3,CAISEPNPKDYQETQYF,TGTGCCATCAGTGAGCCGAACCCTAAGGACTACCAAGAGACCCAGTACTTC
TRBJ1-4,NA,NA,16,TRBV11-2,CASSLAVSGFGEKLFF,TGTGCCAGCAGCTTAGCGGTTTCAGGGTTCGGTGAAAAACTGTTTTTT
TRBJ1-1,TRBD1,few,15,TRBV7-8,CASSLVRTGWSEAFF,TGTGCCAGCAGCTTAGTCAGGACAGGGTGGTCTGAAGCTTTCTTT
TRBJ2-2,NA,NA,14,TRBV19,CASSSQTGTGELFF,TGTGCCAGTAGTAGCCAAACAGGGACCGGGGAGCTGTTTTTT
TRBJ2-5,TRBD2,NA,14,TRBV2,CASSELAGQETQYF,TGTGCCAGCAGTGAACTAGCGGGGCAGGAGACCCAGTACTTC
TRBJ2-1,TRBD2,NA,15,TRBV7-3,CASSSGTSQVHEQFF,TGTGCCAGCAGCTCCGGGACTAGCCAAGTGCATGAGCAGTTCTTC
TRBJ2-1,NA,NA,13,TRBV18,CASSPPFSNEQFF,TGTGCCAGCTCACCACCGTTCAGCAATGAGCAGTTCTTC
TRBJ1-1,TRBD1,NA,13,TRBV27,CASSPGTVPEAFF,TGTGCCAGCAGTCCCGGGACAGTGCCTGAAGCTTTCTTT
TRBJ1-2,NA,NA,14,TRBV6-4,CASSDSSRGGGYTF,TGTGCCAGCAGTGACTCGTCCAGGGGTGGCGGCTACACCTTC
TRBJ1-4,TRBD1,NA,13,TRBV30,CALQGAESEKLFF,TGTGCCTTACAGGGGGCTGAGTCTGAAAAACTGTTTTTT
TRBJ2-3,TRBD2,NA,14,TRBV6-4,CASSEERGRDTQYF,TGTGCCAGCAGTGAGGAGCGGGGGCGAGATACGCAGTATTTT
TRBJ2-7,TRBD2,NA,15,TRBV10-3,CAISGGLAGSYEQYF,TGTGCCATCAGTGGGGGACTAGCGGGCTCCTACGAGCAGTACTTC
TRBJ2-1,NA,NA,13,TRBV4-2,CASSQDYPNEQFF,TGTGCCAGCAGCCAAGACTACCCCAATGAGCAGTTCTTC
TRBJ2-7,NA,NA,15,TRBV19,CASSRRGSHQYEQYF,TGTGCCAGTAGTAGGCGGGGATCTCACCAGTACGAGCAGTACTTC
TRBJ2-5,TRBD1,NA,15,TRBV7-6,CASSLTGGGGETQYF,TGTGCCAGCAGCTTAACAGGGGGAGGTGGGGAGACCCAGTACTTC
TRBJ2-1,NA,NA,14,TRBV27,CASSRLSSYNEQFF,TGTGCCAGCAGTCGCCTCAGCTCCTACAATGAGCAGTTCTTC